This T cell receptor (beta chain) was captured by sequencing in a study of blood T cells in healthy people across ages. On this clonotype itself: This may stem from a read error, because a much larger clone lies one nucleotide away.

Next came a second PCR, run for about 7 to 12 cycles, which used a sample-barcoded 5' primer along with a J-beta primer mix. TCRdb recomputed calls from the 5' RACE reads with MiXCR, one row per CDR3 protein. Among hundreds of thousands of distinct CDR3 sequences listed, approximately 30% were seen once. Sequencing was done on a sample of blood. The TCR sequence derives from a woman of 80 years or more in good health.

The CDR3 loop reads CATGQWAWEQYF. CDR3 bases: TGTGCCACCGGACAGTGGGCTTGGGAGCAGTACTTC. V and J are TRBV28 and TRBJ2-5; D perhaps matches TRBD1 (6 bases). Looked up from germline, CDR1 is MDHEN and CDR2 is SYDVKM. Trimming stripped 10 bases from V and 11 bases from J, with 20 bases between. The length of the CDR3 is 12 residues.